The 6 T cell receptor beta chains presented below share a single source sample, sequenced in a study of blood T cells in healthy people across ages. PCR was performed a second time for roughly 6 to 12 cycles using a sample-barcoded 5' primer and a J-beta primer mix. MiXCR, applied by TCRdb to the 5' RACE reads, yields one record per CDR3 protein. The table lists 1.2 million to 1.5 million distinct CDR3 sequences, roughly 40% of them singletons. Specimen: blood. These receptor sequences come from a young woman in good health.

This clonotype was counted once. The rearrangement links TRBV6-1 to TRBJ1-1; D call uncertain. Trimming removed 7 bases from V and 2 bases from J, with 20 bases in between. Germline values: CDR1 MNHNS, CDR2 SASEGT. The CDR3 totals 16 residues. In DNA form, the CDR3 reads TGTGCCAGCATGGAACCTGCTCACCCCCTAAACACTGAAGCTTTCTTT. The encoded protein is CASMEPAHPLNTEAFF.

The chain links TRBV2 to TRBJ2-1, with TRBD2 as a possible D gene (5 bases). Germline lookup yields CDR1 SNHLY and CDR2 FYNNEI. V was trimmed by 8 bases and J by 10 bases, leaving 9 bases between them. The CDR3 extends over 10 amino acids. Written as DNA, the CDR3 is TGTGCCAGCGGCGGGTGGGAGCAGTTCTTC. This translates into CASGGWEQFF.

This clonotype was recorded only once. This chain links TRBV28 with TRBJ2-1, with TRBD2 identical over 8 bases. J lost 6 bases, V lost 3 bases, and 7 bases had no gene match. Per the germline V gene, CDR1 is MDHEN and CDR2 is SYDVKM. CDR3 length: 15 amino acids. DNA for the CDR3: TGTGCCAGCAGTTTCGGGACTAGGGGCGTCAATGAGCAGTTCTTC. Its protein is CASSFGTRGVNEQFF.

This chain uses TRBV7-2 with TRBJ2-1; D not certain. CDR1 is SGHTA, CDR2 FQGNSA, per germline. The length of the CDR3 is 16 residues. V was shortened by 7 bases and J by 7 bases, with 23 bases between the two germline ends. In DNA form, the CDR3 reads TGTGCCAGCACCCCCCGGTCAGTAAACCTAGGGAATGAGCAGTTCTTC. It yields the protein CASTPRSVNLGNEQFF.

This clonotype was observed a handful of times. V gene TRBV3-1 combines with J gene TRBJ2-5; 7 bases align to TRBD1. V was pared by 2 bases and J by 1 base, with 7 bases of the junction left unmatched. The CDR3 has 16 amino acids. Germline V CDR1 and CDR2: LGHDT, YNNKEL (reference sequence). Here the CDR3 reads CASSQWTTGTQETQYF. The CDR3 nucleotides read TGTGCCAGCAGCCAATGGACGACAGGGACCCAAGAGACCCAGTACTTC.

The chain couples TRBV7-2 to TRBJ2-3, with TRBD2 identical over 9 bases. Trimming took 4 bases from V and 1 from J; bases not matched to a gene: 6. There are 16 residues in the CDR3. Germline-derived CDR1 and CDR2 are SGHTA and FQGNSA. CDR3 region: CASSSLKRGGTDTQYF. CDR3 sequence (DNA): TGTGCCAGCAGCTCGTTGAAGCGGGGGGGCACAGATACGCAGTATTTT.